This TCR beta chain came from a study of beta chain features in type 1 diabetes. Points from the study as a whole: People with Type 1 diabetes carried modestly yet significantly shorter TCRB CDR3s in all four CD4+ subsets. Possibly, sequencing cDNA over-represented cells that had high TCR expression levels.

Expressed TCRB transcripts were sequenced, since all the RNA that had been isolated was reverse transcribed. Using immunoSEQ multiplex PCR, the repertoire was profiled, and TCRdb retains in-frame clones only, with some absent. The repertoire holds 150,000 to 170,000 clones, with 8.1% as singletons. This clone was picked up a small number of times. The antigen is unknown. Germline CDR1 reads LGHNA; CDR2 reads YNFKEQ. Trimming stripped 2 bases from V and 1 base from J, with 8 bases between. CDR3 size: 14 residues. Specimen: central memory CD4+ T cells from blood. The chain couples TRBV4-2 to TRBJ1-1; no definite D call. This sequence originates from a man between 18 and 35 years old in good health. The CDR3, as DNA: TGTGCCAGCAGCCAAAGTACAGAGAACACTGAAGCTTTCTTT. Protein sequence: CASSQSTENTEAFF.